These T cell receptor beta chains were read from a single sample in a study of CD8+ T cells in alopecia areata. The assay was immunoSEQ multiplex PCR, and TCRdb's table has in-frame clones only and misses some. The data contain 190,000 or so clones, 55% to 75% of them singletons. The sample in question was CD4+ T cells sorted from blood, obtained at week 24, from a patient treated with tofacitinib. These receptors were collected from a human donor with alopecia areata. Both conserved end residues are part of each CDR3. The D gene is left open where the match is weak. Part of the rows lack a size; the others show once, few, many or a class for expanded clones.

D gene: TRBD1; CDR3 length: 15; V gene: TRBV29-1; J gene: TRBJ1-2; clone size: few; CDR3 DNA: TGCAGCGCCGAATGGGACAGGGGAAACGGGGATGGCTACACCTTC; CDR3 protein: CSAEWDRGNGDGYTF
D gene: NA; CDR3 length: 13; V gene: TRBV7-2; J gene: TRBJ1-1; clone size: NA; CDR3 DNA: TGTGCCAGCAGCCTCACCCGGGGGACTGAAGCTTTCTTT; CDR3 protein: CASSLTRGTEAFF
D gene: NA; CDR3 length: 14; V gene: TRBV11-2; J gene: TRBJ2-5; clone size: NA; CDR3 DNA: TGTGCCAGCAGCCCGGGACTGGGACAAGAGACCCAGTACTTC; CDR3 protein: CASSPGLGQETQYF
D gene: NA; CDR3 length: 15; V gene: TRBV7-8; J gene: TRBJ2-1; clone size: NA; CDR3 DNA: TGTGCCAGCAGCTTCGGGGCTCCTTCCTACAATGAGCAGTTCTTC; CDR3 protein: CASSFGAPSYNEQFF
D gene: NA; CDR3 length: 15; V gene: TRBV7-2; J gene: TRBJ2-6; clone size: few; CDR3 DNA: TGTGCCAGCAGCTGGAGGAGCTCTGGGGCCAACGTCCTGACTTTC; CDR3 protein: CASSWRSSGANVLTF
D gene: NA; CDR3 length: 14; V gene: TRBV7-6; J gene: TRBJ2-3; clone size: NA; CDR3 DNA: TGTGCCAGCAGCTTAGGGGGGCCTTTAGATACGCAGTATTTT; CDR3 protein: CASSLGGPLDTQYF
D gene: TRBD1; CDR3 length: 14; V gene: TRBV9; J gene: TRBJ2-7; clone size: NA; CDR3 DNA: TGTGCCAGCAGCGTAGGACAGGGCTTAACCGAGCAGTACTTC; CDR3 protein: CASSVGQGLTEQYF
D gene: TRBD2; CDR3 length: 17; V gene: TRBV7-2; J gene: TRBJ2-3; clone size: few; CDR3 DNA: TGTGCCAGCAGCTCGGGATTACTAGCGGGAGCCACAGATACGCAGTATTTT; CDR3 protein: CASSSGLLAGATDTQYF
D gene: NA; CDR3 length: 14; V gene: TRBV29-1; J gene: TRBJ1-2; clone size: few; CDR3 DNA: TGCAGCGTTGGGGAGGAGTCAGCTAACTATGGCTACACCTTC; CDR3 protein: CSVGEESANYGYTF
D gene: TRBD2; CDR3 length: 15; V gene: TRBV30; J gene: TRBJ2-3; clone size: NA; CDR3 DNA: TGTGCCTGGAGTATTATCTCACTAGCGGGAGATACGCAGTATTTT; CDR3 protein: CAWSIISLAGDTQYF
D gene: TRBD1; CDR3 length: 12; V gene: TRBV7-9; J gene: TRBJ2-7; clone size: few; CDR3 DNA: TGTGCCAGCAGCTCACAGGGGCGCGAGCAGTACTTC; CDR3 protein: CASSSQGREQYF
D gene: TRBD1; CDR3 length: 13; V gene: TRBV27; J gene: TRBJ2-3; clone size: NA; CDR3 DNA: TGTGCCAGCAGTTTAGACAGGGGGGATACGCAGTATTTT; CDR3 protein: CASSLDRGDTQYF
D gene: TRBD1; CDR3 length: 14; V gene: TRBV9; J gene: TRBJ1-2; clone size: NA; CDR3 DNA: TGTGCCAGCAGCGAGAGGACAGGGAGTGATGGCTACACCTTC; CDR3 protein: CASSERTGSDGYTF
D gene: TRBD2; CDR3 length: 19; V gene: TRBV4-3; J gene: TRBJ2-3; clone size: NA; CDR3 DNA: TGCGCCAGCAGCCAAGATCTGGGGGGGAATGGTTATAGGACAGATACGCAGTATTTT; CDR3 protein: CASSQDLGGNGYRTDTQYF